This is a list of T cell receptor beta chains from one sample in a study of OX40 agonist ivuxolimab in advanced cancers. Libraries were prepared by immunoSEQ multiplex PCR; TCRdb keeps only in-frame clonotypes and omits some of them. The sample lists about 47,000 clones, around 87% occurring once. Material: CD4+ or CD8+ T cells sorted from blood, obtained in a trial of the OX40 agonist ivuxolimab. The receptor source for this set is an adult with an advanced solid tumor such as melanoma, head and neck, liver or kidney cancer. The CDR3 runs from the conserved cysteine through the conserved F or W. Each record gives: V gene, clone size, D gene, J gene, CDR3 protein, CDR3 DNA. D genes are given only for firm matches. Only some rows state a clone size, as once, few, many or a class for expanded clones.

v_call: TRBV4-1
clone_size: .
d_call: .
j_call: TRBJ2-2
cdr3_aa: CASSQDRVGMRANTGELFF
cdr3_nt: TGCGCCAGCAGCCAAGATCGGGTGGGTATGCGGGCCAACACCGGGGAGCTGTTTTTT

v_call: TRBV5-1
clone_size: .
d_call: TRBD1
j_call: TRBJ1-2
cdr3_aa: CASRRGPETGINYGYTF
cdr3_nt: TGCGCCAGCCGGAGGGGACCAGAGACAGGGATTAACTATGGCTACACCTTC

v_call: TRBV2
clone_size: .
d_call: TRBD1
j_call: TRBJ1-2
cdr3_aa: CASRGRQGGGYTF
cdr3_nt: TGTGCCAGCAGGGGTCGACAGGGTGGTGGCTACACCTTC

v_call: TRBV27
clone_size: once
d_call: .
j_call: TRBJ1-2
cdr3_aa: CASSLNTRTFYGYTF
cdr3_nt: TGTGCCAGCAGTTTAAATACCCGAACGTTCTATGGCTACACCTTC

v_call: TRBV7-2
clone_size: .
d_call: TRBD1
j_call: TRBJ2-6
cdr3_aa: CASSRDRGGSGANVLTF
cdr3_nt: TGTGCCAGCAGCCGAGACAGGGGTGGCTCTGGGGCCAACGTCCTGACTTTC

v_call: TRBV19
clone_size: .
d_call: TRBD1
j_call: TRBJ2-5
cdr3_aa: CASRLRDRGLKETQYF
cdr3_nt: TGTGCCAGTAGGCTCCGGGACAGGGGCTTAAAAGAGACCCAGTACTTC

v_call: TRBV11-2
clone_size: once
d_call: .
j_call: TRBJ1-1
cdr3_aa: CASSLGGRGTEAFF
cdr3_nt: TGTGCCAGCAGCTTAGGCGGTAGGGGGACTGAAGCTTTCTTT

v_call: TRBV28
clone_size: .
d_call: .
j_call: TRBJ1-3
cdr3_aa: CASSGRLRSGNTIYF
cdr3_nt: TGTGCCAGCAGTGGCAGACTCCGCTCTGGAAACACCATATATTTT

v_call: TRBV6-4
clone_size: .
d_call: .
j_call: TRBJ1-3
cdr3_aa: CASRRLESGNTIYF
cdr3_nt: TGTGCCAGCCGCCGACTAGAGTCTGGAAACACCATATATTTT

v_call: TRBV5-8
clone_size: .
d_call: TRBD2
j_call: TRBJ2-3
cdr3_aa: CASSRAGWPRRDTDTQYF
cdr3_nt: TGTGCCAGCAGCAGAGCGGGATGGCCCCGTAGGGACACAGATACGCAGTATTTT